This TCR beta chain was identified in a study of blood T cells in healthy people across ages. A sample-barcoded 5' primer and a J-beta primer mix were used in a second PCR of roughly 7 to 11 cycles. MiXCR, run by TCRdb on the 5' RACE reads, gives a single entry per CDR3 protein. The sample has around 1,000,000 distinct CDR3 sequences; under 30% are singletons. CDR1 SQVTM and CDR2 ANQGSEA come from the germline V gene. The CDR3 consists of 9 residues. V was pared by 8 bases and J by 7 bases, with 8 bases between. This clonotype was counted between two and nine times. This sample was also put to use in a study of T cells of mothers and their children.

The V gene is TRBV29-1, the J gene TRBJ1-2; D remains unclear. The source is a girl aged 2-10 years in good health. The sequencing sample was made of blood. CDR3 loop: CSLSPGYTF. The CDR3 coding sequence is TGCAGCCTCTCTCCTGGCTACACCTTC. The whole variable domain, filled in from reference TRBV29-1 and TRBJ1-2, reads SAVISQKPSRDICQRGTSLTIQCQVDSQVTMMFWYRQQPGQSLTLIATANQGSEATYESGFVIDKFPISRPNLTFSTLTVSNMSPEDSSIYLCSLSPGYTFGSGTRLTVV.